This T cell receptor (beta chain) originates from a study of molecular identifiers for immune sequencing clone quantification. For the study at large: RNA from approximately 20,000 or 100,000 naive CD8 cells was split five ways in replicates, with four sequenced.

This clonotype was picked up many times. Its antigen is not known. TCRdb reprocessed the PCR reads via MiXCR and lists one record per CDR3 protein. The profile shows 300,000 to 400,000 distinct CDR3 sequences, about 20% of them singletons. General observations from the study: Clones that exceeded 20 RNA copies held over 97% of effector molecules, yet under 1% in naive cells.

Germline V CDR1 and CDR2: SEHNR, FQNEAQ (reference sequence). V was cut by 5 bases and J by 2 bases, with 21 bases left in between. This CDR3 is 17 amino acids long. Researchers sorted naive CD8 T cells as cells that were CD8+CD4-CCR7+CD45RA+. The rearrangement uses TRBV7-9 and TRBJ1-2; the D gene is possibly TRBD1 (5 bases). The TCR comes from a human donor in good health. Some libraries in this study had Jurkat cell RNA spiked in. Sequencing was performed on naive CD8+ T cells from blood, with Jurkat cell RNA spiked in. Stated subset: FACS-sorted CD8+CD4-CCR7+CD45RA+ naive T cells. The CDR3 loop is CASSPGVGRLTNYGYTF. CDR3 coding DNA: TGTGCCAGCAGCCCCGGTGTGGGGCGGCTGACGAACTATGGCTACACCTTC.